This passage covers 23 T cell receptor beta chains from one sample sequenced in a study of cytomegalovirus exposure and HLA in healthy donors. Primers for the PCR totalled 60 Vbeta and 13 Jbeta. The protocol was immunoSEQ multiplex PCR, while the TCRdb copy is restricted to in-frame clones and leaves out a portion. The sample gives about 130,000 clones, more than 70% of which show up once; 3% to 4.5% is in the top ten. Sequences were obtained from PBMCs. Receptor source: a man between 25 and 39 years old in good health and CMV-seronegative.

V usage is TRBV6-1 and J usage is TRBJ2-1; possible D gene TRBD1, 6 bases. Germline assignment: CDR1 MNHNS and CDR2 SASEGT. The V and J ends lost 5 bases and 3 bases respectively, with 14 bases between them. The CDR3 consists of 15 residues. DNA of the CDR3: TGTGCCAGCAGTTTCGACAGGTCAGGCTACAATGAGCAGTTCTTC. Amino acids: CASSFDRSGYNEQFF.

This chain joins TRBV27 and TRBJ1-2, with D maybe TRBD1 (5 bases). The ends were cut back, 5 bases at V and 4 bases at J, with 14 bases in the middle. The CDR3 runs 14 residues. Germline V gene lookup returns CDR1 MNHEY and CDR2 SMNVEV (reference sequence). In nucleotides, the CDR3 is TGTGCCAGCAGTCCGGGACTGGAGGGCTATGGCTACACCTTC. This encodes CASSPGLEGYGYTF.

The CDR3 loop is CASSGHRGLYEQYF. Here the CDR3 DNA reads TGTGCCAGCAGCGGACACAGGGGGCTCTACGAGCAGTACTTC. The chain joins TRBV11-2 to TRBJ2-7; TRBD1 matches 9 bases. The germline CDR1 and CDR2 sequences are SGHAT and FQNNGV. V shed 5 bases, J shed 3 bases, and the junction held 5 bases outside the gene matches. This CDR3 is built from 14 residues.

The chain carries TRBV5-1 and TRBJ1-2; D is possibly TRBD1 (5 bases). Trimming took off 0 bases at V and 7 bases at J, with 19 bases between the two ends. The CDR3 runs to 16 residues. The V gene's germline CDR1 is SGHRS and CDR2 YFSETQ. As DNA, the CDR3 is TGCGCCAGCAGCTTGGCCCCCAGGGTCGCCGATTCTGGCTACACCTTC. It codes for CASSLAPRVADSGYTF.

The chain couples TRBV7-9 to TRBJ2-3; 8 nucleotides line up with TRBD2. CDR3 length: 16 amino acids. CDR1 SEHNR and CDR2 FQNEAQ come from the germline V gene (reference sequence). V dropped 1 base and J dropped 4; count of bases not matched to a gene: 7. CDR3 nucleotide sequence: TGTGCCAGCAGCTTAGGAGGGCGGGGGGTCCCAGATACGCAGTATTTT. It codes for CASSLGGRGVPDTQYF.

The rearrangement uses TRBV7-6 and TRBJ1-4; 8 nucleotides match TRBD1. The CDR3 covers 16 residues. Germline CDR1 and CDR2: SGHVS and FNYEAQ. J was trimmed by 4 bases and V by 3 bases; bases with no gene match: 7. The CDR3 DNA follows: TGTGCCAGCAGCTTCTTCAGGGGGCTTAATAATGAAAAACTGTTTTTT. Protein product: CASSFFRGLNNEKLFF.

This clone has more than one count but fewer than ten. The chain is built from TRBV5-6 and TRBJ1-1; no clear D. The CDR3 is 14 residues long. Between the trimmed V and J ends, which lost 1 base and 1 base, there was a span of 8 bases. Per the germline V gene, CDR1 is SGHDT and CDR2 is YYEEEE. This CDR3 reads CASSLYRRNTEAFF. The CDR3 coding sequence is TGTGCCAGCAGCTTGTATAGAAGGAACACTGAAGCTTTCTTT. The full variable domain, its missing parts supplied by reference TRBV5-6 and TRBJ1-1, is DAGVTQSPTHLIKTRGQQVTLRCSPKSGHDTVSWYQQALGQGPQFIFQYYEEEERQRGNFPDRFSGHQFPNYSSELNVNALLLGDSALYLCASSLYRRNTEAFFGQGTRLTVV.

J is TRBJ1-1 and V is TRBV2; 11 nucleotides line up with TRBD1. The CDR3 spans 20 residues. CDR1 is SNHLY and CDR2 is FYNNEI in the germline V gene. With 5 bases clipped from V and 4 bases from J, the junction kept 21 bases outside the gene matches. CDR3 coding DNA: TGTGCCAGCAGTCCCGGGACAGGGGGTTCAGTTTTACGGATTCGCACTGAAGCTTTCTTT. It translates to CASSPGTGGSVLRIRTEAFF.

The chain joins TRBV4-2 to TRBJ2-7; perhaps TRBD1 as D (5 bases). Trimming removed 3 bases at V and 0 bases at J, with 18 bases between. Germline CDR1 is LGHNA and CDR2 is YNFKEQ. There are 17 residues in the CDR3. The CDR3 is CASSQPPLGDSSYEQYF. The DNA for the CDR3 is TGTGCCAGCAGCCAGCCCCCTCTAGGGGATAGCTCCTACGAGCAGTACTTC.

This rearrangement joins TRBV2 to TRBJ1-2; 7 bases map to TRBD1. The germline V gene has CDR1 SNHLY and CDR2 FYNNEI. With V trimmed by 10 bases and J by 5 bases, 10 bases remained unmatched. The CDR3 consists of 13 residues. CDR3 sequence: CATRSGGPYGYTF. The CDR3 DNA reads TGTGCCACCAGATCAGGGGGGCCGTATGGCTACACCTTC.

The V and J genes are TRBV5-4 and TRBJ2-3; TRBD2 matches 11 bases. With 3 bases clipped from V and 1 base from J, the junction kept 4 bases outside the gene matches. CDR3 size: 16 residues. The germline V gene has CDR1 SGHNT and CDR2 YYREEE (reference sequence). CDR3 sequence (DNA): TGTGCCAGCAGCTCCCCGACTAGCGGGGGCACAGATACGCAGTATTTT. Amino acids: CASSSPTSGGTDTQYF.

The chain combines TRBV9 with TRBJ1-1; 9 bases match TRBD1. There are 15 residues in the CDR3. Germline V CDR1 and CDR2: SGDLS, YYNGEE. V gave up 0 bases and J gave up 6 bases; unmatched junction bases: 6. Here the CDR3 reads CASSVGGQGSPEAFF. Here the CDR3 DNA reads TGTGCCAGCAGCGTAGGGGGACAGGGAAGCCCTGAAGCTTTCTTT.

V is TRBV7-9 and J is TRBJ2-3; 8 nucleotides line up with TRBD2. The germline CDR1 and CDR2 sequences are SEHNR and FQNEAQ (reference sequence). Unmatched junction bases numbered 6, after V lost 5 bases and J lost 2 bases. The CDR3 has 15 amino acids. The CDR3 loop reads CASSARGGNTDTQYF. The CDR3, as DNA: TGTGCCAGCAGCGCACGGGGGGGGAACACAGATACGCAGTATTTT.

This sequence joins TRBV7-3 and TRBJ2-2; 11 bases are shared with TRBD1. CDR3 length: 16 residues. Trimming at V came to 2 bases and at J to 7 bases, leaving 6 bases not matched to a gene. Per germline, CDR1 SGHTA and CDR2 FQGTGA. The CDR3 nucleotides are TGTGCCAGCAGCTTATACGGACAGGGGGCGATCGGGGAGCTGTTTTTT. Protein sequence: CASSLYGQGAIGELFF. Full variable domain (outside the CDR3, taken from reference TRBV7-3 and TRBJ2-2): GAGVSQTPSNKVTEKGKYVELRCDPISGHTALYWYRQSLGQGPEFLIYFQGTGAADDSGLPNDRFFAVRPEGSVSTLKIQRTERGDSAVYLCASSLYGQGAIGELFFGEGSRLTVL.

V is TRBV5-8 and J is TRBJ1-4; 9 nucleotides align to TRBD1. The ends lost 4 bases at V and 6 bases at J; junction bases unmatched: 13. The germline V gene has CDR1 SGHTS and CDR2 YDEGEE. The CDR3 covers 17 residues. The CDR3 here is CASSLIHSGTGHEKLFF. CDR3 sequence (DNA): TGTGCCAGCAGCCTAATCCATTCCGGGACAGGGCATGAAAAACTGTTTTTT.

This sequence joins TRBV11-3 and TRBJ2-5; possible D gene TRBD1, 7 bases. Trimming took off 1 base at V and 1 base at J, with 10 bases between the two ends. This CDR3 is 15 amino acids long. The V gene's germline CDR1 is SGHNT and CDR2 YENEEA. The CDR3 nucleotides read TGTGCCAGCAGCTTAGGCGGGACAGTCCAAGAGACCCAGTACTTC. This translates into CASSLGGTVQETQYF.

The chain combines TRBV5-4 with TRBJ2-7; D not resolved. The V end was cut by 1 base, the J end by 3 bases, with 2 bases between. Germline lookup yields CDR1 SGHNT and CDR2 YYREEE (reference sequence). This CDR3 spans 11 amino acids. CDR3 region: CASSLHYEQYF. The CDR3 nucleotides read TGTGCCAGCAGCTTGCACTACGAGCAGTACTTC.

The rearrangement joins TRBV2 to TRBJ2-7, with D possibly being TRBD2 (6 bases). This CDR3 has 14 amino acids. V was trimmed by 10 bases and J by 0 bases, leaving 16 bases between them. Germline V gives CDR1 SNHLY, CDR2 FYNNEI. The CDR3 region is CATKPATSSYEQYF. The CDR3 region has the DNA TGTGCCACCAAACCAGCGACTAGCTCCTACGAGCAGTACTTC.

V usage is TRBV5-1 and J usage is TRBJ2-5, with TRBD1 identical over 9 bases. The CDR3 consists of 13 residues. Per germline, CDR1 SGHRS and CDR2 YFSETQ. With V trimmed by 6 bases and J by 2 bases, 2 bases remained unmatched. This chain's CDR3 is CASTTGGQETQYF. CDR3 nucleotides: TGCGCCAGCACGACAGGGGGGCAAGAGACCCAGTACTTC.

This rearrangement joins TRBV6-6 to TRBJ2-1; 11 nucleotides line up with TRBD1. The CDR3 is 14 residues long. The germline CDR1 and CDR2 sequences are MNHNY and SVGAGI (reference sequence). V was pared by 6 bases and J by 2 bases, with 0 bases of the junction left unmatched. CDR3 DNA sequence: TGTGCCAGCAGGGACAGGGGGCCCTACAATGAGCAGTTCTTC. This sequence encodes CASRDRGPYNEQFF.

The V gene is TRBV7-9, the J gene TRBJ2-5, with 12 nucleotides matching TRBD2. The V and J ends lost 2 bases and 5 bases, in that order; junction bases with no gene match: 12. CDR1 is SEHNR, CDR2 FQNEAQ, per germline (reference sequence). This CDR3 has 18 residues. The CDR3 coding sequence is TGTGCCAGCAGCTTACACGGGACTAGCGGGCCTAGCGGGGAGACCCAGTACTTC. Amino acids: CASSLHGTSGPSGETQYF.

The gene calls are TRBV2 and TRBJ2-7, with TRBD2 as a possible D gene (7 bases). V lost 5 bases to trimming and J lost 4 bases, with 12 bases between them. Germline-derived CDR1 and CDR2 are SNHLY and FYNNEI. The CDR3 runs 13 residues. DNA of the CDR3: TGTGCCAGCAGTCGGGGGGCTAATTACGAGCAGTACTTC. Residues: CASSRGANYEQYF.

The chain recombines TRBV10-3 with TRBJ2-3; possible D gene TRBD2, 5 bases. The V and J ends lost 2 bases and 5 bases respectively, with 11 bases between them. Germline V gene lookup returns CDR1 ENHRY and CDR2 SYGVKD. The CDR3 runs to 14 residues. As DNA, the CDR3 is TGTGCCATCAGTGAGGGGCTAGCAAGAGATACGCAGTATTTT. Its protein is CAISEGLARDTQYF.